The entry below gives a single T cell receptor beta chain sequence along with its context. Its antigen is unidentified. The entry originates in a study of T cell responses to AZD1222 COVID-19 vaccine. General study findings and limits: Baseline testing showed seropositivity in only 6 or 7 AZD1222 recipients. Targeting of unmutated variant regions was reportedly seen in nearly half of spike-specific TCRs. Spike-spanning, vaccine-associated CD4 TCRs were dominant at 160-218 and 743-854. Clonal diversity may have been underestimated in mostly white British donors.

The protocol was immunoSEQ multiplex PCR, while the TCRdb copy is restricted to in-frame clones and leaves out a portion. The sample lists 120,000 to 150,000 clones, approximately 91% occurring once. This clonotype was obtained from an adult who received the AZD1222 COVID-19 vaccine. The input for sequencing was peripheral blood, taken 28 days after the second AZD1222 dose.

The CDR3 nucleotides read TGTGCCAGCAGCCAAATGGGGACCGCTATTTATGGCTACACCTTC. Translation: CASSQMGTAIYGYTF. This chain joins TRBV14 and TRBJ1-2; maybe TRBD1 (5 bases). The CDR3 is 15 residues long. The germline gives CDR1 SGHDN, CDR2 FVKESK. V lost 2 bases and J lost 5, with 15 bases in between.